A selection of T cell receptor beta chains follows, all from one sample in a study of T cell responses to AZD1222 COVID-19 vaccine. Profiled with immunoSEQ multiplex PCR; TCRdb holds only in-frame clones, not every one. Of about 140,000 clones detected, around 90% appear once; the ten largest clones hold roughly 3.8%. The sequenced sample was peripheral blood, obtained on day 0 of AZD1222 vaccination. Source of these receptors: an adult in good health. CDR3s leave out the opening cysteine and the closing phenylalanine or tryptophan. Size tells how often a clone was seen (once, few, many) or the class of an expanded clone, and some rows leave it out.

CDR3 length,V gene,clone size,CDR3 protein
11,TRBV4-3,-,ASSQDGNQPQH
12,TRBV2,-,ASKQTQGTWGYT
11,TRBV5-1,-,ASSLGRVETQY
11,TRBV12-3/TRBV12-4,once,ASSPSTGGGYT
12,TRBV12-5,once,ASGLGGRSGEQF
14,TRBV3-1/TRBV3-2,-,ASSQVTGGSNEKLF
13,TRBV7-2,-,ASSADRGRGTEAF
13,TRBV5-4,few,ASSDPSGGAYEQY
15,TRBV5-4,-,ASSPRPNRVEGYGYT
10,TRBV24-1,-,ATSDLYNEQF
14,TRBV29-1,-,SVVGFGTGGPYEQY
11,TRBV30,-,AWSVRGASPLH
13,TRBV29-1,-,SVEDSGSENEKLF
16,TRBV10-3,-,AISENWDSQNLGNTIY
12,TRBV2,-,ASSGGRTQETQY
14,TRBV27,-,ASSSYRTVSTDTQY
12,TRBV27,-,ASSEGQTTLEQF
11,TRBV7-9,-,ASSEMKNQPQH
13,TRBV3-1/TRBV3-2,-,ASSHGHENLYEAF
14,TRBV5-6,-,ASSLDRGNSNQPQH
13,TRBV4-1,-,ASRLAGSSYNEQF
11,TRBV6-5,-,ASSYGAAYEQY
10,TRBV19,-,ASSRDYYGYT
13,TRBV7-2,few,ASSLVEGSNQPQH
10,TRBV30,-,AWSVSYEKLF
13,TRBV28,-,ASRPRTGILYEQY
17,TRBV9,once,ASSVEPQGGSGSVDEQF
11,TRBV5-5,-,ASSFRESTEAF
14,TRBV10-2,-,ASSETGGFSGNTIY
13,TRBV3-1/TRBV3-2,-,ASSPTGTSTDTQY
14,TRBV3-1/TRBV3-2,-,ASSHTGPISGNTIY
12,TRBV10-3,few,AIRDGRSADEQY
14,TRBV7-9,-,ASSLERGFSYNEQF
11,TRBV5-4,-,ASSLGGLTEAF
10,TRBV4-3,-,ASSGDYDGYT
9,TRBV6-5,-,ASTTGGGYT
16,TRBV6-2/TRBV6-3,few,ASSPGTSGRRNTGELF
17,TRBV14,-,ASSQAKGTTSGRTGEQY
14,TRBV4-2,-,ASSQAGGGAKNIQY
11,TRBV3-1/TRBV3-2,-,ASSDRRNYGYT
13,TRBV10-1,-,ASSESGQRNYGYT
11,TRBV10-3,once,AIRAGGSYEQY
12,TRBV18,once,ASSRVTGNTEAF
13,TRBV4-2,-,ASSQDRAGSLGYT